One and the same sample provided the 15 T cell receptor beta chains below, sequenced in a study of blood T cell repertoires in COVID-19. Clones were read by immunoSEQ multiplex PCR, and TCRdb kept only the in-frame ones, dropping some. The table lists under 200,000 clones, roughly four fifths of them singletons, with more than 1.5% in the top ten. Sequenced: peripheral blood. Receptors were obtained from a human donor in a cohort sampled during active COVID-19.

This clone was detected a few times. This chain links TRBV4-2 with TRBJ1-2, with D possibly matching TRBD1 (6 bases). This CDR3 is 14 amino acids long. Germline assignment: CDR1 LGHNA and CDR2 YNFKEQ. V gave up 6 bases and J gave up 3 bases, with 14 bases separating them. The CDR3 spells CASSQAGGDYGYTF. CDR3 DNA sequence: TGTGCCAGCAGTCAGGCGGGGGGCGACTATGGCTACACCTTC.

The V and J genes are TRBV19 and TRBJ2-7, with D possibly being TRBD1 (6 bases). This CDR3 is built from 15 residues. Deletions cut 6 bases from V and 2 bases from J, with 17 bases between. CDR1 and CDR2 (germline): LNHDA, SQIVND (reference sequence). CDR3 in DNA: TGTGCCAGTAGATCCTACCCAGGGGAAACCTACGAGCAGTACTTC. It codes for CASRSYPGETYEQYF.

The CDR3 loop is CASTKNINEQFF. In DNA form, the CDR3 reads TGCGCCAGCACAAAGAACATTAATGAGCAGTTCTTC. The V call is TRBV10-2, the J call TRBJ2-1; D is ambiguous. Trimming removed 7 bases from V and 7 bases from J, with 11 bases in between. This CDR3 region has 12 residues. The germline CDR1 and CDR2 sequences are WSHSY and SAAADI.

The genes are TRBV6-2 or TRBV6-3 and TRBJ2-3; 10 bases agree with TRBD1. The J segment lost 4 bases and the V segment lost 1 base, leaving 2 bases of the junction unmatched. The CDR3 runs 15 residues. Germline lookup yields CDR1 MNHEY and CDR2 SVGEGT. CDR3 nucleotides: TGTGCCAGCAGTTACTTGGGACAGGGGTCAGATACGCAGTATTTT. Translation gives CASSYLGQGSDTQYF.

V gene TRBV5-4 combines with J gene TRBJ2-3, with TRBD2 matching 10 bases. Germline lookup yields CDR1 SGHNT and CDR2 YYREEE (reference sequence). J lost 2 bases, V lost 10 bases, and 7 bases had no gene match. The CDR3 runs to 14 residues. CDR3 region: CASKLAGTTDTQYF. The CDR3 bases are TGTGCCTCCAAACTAGCGGGGACCACAGATACGCAGTATTTT.

The rearrangement links TRBV6-6 to TRBJ2-3; D gene uncertain. The germline V and J ends were trimmed by 0 bases and 3 bases, with 10 bases remaining between them. CDR1 and CDR2 from the germline V gene are MNHNY and SVGAGI (reference sequence). This CDR3 region has 15 residues. The CDR3 coding sequence is TGTGCCAGCAGTTACTCCCTAGAGGAAACAGATACGCAGTATTTT. Residues: CASSYSLEETDTQYF.

The rearrangement uses TRBV2 and TRBJ1-2, with 7 bases matching TRBD1. The CDR3 sequence is 14 residues long. Germline V lookup: CDR1 SNHLY, CDR2 FYNNEI. The J segment lost 6 bases and the V segment lost 7 bases, leaving 11 bases of the junction unmatched. The chain's CDR3 is CASIPGTGANGYTF. DNA of the CDR3: TGTGCCAGCATCCCGGGAACAGGGGCTAATGGCTACACCTTC.

The chain recombines TRBV28 with TRBJ1-2, with 8 bases fitting TRBD1. There are 13 residues in the CDR3. Trimming removed 4 bases from V and 7 bases from J; junction bases left unmatched: 5. In germline, CDR1 is MDHEN, CDR2 SYDVKM. CDR3 nucleotides: TGTGCCAGCAGTTCAGGACAGGGTTCTGGCTACACCTTC. It specifies CASSSGQGSGYTF.

The rearrangement joins TRBV4-3 to TRBJ1-2; D gene ambiguous. The length of the CDR3 is 13 residues. Trimming removed 0 bases from V and 4 bases from J, with 6 bases in between. Germline V gene sequence: CDR1 LGHNA, CDR2 YSLEER. CDR3 region: CASSQDAGYGYTF. CDR3 bases: TGCGCCAGCAGCCAAGACGCCGGCTATGGCTACACCTTC.

This chain connects TRBV6-5 to TRBJ1-3; the D is unclear. This CDR3 has 13 amino acids. Germline values: CDR1 MNHEY, CDR2 SVGAGI. The V gene lost 6 bases and the J gene lost 0 bases, with 6 bases spanning the gap. This CDR3 reads CASRPGSGNTIYF. As DNA, the CDR3 is TGTGCCAGCAGACCAGGCTCTGGAAACACCATATATTTT.

The gene calls are TRBV7-9 and TRBJ2-7; D may be TRBD1 (6 bases). Germline loops: CDR1 SEHNR, CDR2 FQNEAQ (reference sequence). The CDR3 is 15 residues long. Trimming took 5 bases from V and 2 from J, leaving 16 bases between them. In DNA form, the CDR3 reads TGTGCCAGCAGCCCGCACAGGGACCCGCCCTACGAGCAGTACTTC. Amino acid sequence: CASSPHRDPPYEQYF.

This chain links TRBV25-1 with TRBJ2-7, with D tentatively TRBD2 (6 bases). CDR3 length equals 13 residues. Germline assignment: CDR1 MGHDK and CDR2 SYGVNS. Deletions cut 4 bases from V and 1 base from J, with 8 bases between. The CDR3 DNA sequence: TGTGCCAGCAGTGCGGGACTGTCCTACGAGCAGTACTTC. Amino acid sequence: CASSAGLSYEQYF.

This rearrangement joins TRBV20-1 to TRBJ1-2; TRBD1 agrees at 9 bases. V lost 3 bases to trimming and J lost 4 bases; unmatched junction nucleotides: 18. Germline V lookup: CDR1 DFQATT, CDR2 SNEGSKA (reference sequence). This CDR3 is 18 amino acids long. The CDR3 nucleotides are TGCAGTGCTAGTGTTCCGGGACAGGGTACTCTTTTTGGCTATGGCTACACCTTC. This translates into CSASVPGQGTLFGYGYTF.

The CDR3 loop reads CASSVYQPQHF. The CDR3 nucleotides read TGTGCCAGCAGTGTCTATCAGCCCCAGCATTTT. V is TRBV28 and J is TRBJ1-5; D unclear. The CDR3 consists of 11 residues. Trimming removed 5 bases from V and 5 bases from J, with 4 bases in between. CDR1 and CDR2 (germline): MDHEN, SYDVKM.

The chain combines TRBV7-8 with TRBJ2-7; D ambiguous. The CDR3 sequence is 14 residues long. CDR1 and CDR2 from the germline V gene are SGHVS and FQNEAQ. Trimming stripped 1 base from V and 2 bases from J, with 9 bases between. Here the CDR3 DNA reads TGTGCCAGCAGCTTAGGGGCGCAGACCTACGAGCAGTACTTC. This sequence encodes CASSLGAQTYEQYF. Drawing the rest from reference TRBV7-8 and TRBJ2-7, the complete variable domain is GAGVSQSPRYKVAKRGQDVALRCDPISGHVSLFWYQQALGQGPEFLTYFQNEAQLDKSGLPSDRFFAERPEGSVSTLKIQRTQQEDSAVYLCASSLGAQTYEQYFGPGTRLTVT.